Each of the 9 T cell receptor beta chains below was sequenced from the same sample in a study of identical twins. TCRdb ran MiXCR on the 5' RACE reads and lists one entry per CDR3 protein. The data show some 730,000 distinct CDR3 sequences, about 18% seen once. Separately, the same data were catalogued under a study of T cells expressing NK-cell markers.

The sequencing input was PBMCs. All receptors derive from a woman between 18 and 29 years old in good health.

This clonotype was observed a handful of times. The V gene is TRBV6-5, the J gene TRBJ1-2, with D uncertain. From germline, CDR1 is MNHEY and CDR2 SVGAGI. V dropped 3 bases and J dropped 0 bases, with 11 bases sitting between them. CDR3 length: 15 residues. CDR3 sequence: CASSYSIGANYGYTF. CDR3 nucleotides: TGTGCCAGCAGTTATTCCATCGGGGCTAACTATGGCTACACCTTC.

CDR3 sequence: CASSFGAHYTF. The CDR3 nucleotides read TGTGCCAGCAGTTTCGGGGCGCACTACACCTTC. The chain combines TRBV12-3 or TRBV12-4 with TRBJ1-2, with D possibly TRBD1 on 5 matching bases. This CDR3 contains 11 residues. V lost 3 bases to trimming and J lost 10 bases, with 9 bases between them.

The sample holds many counts of this clonotype. The genes are TRBV20-1 and TRBJ2-1; no definite D call. Per the germline V gene, CDR1 is DFQATT and CDR2 is SNEGSKA (reference sequence). Trimming shortened V by 3 bases and J by 6 bases, and 9 bases separated the two germline ends. This CDR3 is built from 12 residues. The CDR3 sequence: CSASARVNEQFF. CDR3 sequence (DNA): TGCAGTGCTAGTGCGCGTGTCAATGAGCAGTTCTTC.

The CDR3 spells CSARDTGWQFF. As DNA, the CDR3 is TGCAGTGCTAGAGATACGGGGTGGCAGTTCTTC. The V call is TRBV20-1, the J call TRBJ2-1; a weak D match, TRBD2 (5 bases). Germline CDR1 reads DFQATT; CDR2 reads SNEGSKA (reference sequence). V lost 0 bases, J lost 12 bases, and 9 bases lay in between. The length of the CDR3 is 11 residues.

The chain combines TRBV3-1 with TRBJ2-1; 7 bases agree with TRBD2. Germline CDR1 reads LGHDT; CDR2 reads YNNKEL (reference sequence). This CDR3 has 17 amino acids. Trimming at V came to 10 bases and at J to 5 bases, leaving 20 bases not matched to a gene. CDR3 in DNA: TGTGCCACCTCACCAAGAAGCGGGGAATACATTAACAATGAGCAGTTCTTC. This codes for CATSPRSGEYINNEQFF.

J is TRBJ2-2 and V is TRBV6-1, with D possibly matching TRBD1 (6 bases). The germline V and J ends were trimmed by 4 bases and 7 bases, with 19 bases remaining between them. Germline CDR1 reads MNHNS; CDR2 reads SASEGT. This CDR3 is 16 amino acids long. CDR3 residues: CASSVPGVLRVGELFF. The DNA for the CDR3 is TGTGCCAGCAGTGTTCCAGGGGTCCTTAGGGTCGGGGAGCTGTTTTTT.

The rearrangement uses TRBV12-3 or TRBV12-4 and TRBJ2-7; the D gene is possibly TRBD1 (5 bases). The CDR3 is 15 residues long. Trimming shortened V by 6 bases and J by 4 bases, and 19 bases separated the two germline ends. CDR3 sequence (DNA): TGTGCCAGCAGCAGCCTCGGACATTCCCCTTACGAGCAGTACTTC. Translation: CASSSLGHSPYEQYF.

The J gene is TRBJ2-1, the V gene TRBV6-5, with 9 bases fitting TRBD2. Trimming cost V 0 bases and J 6 bases; bases outside gene matches: 6. The CDR3 has 16 amino acids. CDR1 is MNHEY and CDR2 is SVGAGI in the germline V gene. The CDR3 DNA reads TGTGCCAGCAGTTACTCGTCGAGACTAGCGGTCAATGAGCAGTTCTTC. Translating gives CASSYSSRLAVNEQFF.

J is TRBJ2-1 and V is TRBV4-3; D is undetermined. The V end was cut by 0 bases, the J end by 3 bases, with 9 bases between. The CDR3 contains 15 residues. CDR1 and CDR2 (germline): LGHNA, YSLEER. The DNA of the CDR3 is TGCGCCAGCAGCCAAGATTCTTACAGCTACAATGAGCAGTTCTTC. Its translation: CASSQDSYSYNEQFF.